This paragraph reports one T cell receptor (beta chain). Its antigen is still unknown. This specimen belongs to a study of cytomegalovirus exposure and HLA in healthy donors. Study findings and constraints: Common viral pathogens seemed to be connected with several of the most significant clusters, according to a later analysis. In a later analysis, CMV-associated beta chains were mostly HLA-associated, it appeared. Later analysis identified a missense DCLRE1C variant that was linked to TCR beta V- and J-gene trimming.

Donors likely had unrecorded immune exposures despite being nominally healthy when sampled. Primers for the PCR totalled 60 Vbeta and 13 Jbeta. Generated by immunoSEQ multiplex PCR, the TCRdb table keeps only in-frame clones and is missing some. The profile shows more than 110,000 clones, around 77% of them singletons. This CDR3 spans 17 amino acids. Germline CDR1 is SEHNR and CDR2 is FQNEAQ (reference sequence). Trimming took off 4 bases at V and 2 bases at J, with 17 bases between the two ends. The receptor comes from a young man in good health and CMV-seronegative. Input material: PBMCs. The chain couples TRBV7-9 to TRBJ2-2, with D tentatively TRBD2 (5 bases). CDR3 nucleotides: TGTGCCAGCAGCTCGATTTGGACGGGATCAAACACCGGGGAGCTGTTTTTT. Translated: CASSSIWTGSNTGELFF.